The clone carrying this TCR beta chain appeared a single time. CDR3 size: 15 residues. Germline values: CDR1 LNHDA, CDR2 SQIVND (reference sequence). Unmatched junction bases numbered 10, after V lost 10 bases and J lost 4 bases. The data derive from a study of blood T cell repertoires in COVID-19. Using immunoSEQ multiplex PCR, the repertoire was profiled, and TCRdb retains in-frame clones only, with some absent. The sample has 200,000 to 250,000 clones, 88% seen once. This chain uses TRBV19 with TRBJ2-2; 9 bases are shared with TRBD2. Sequenced input: PBMCs or T cells enriched from blood (not recorded which). This receptor was taken from a woman aged 30 to 39 who had been exposed to COVID-19. Written as DNA, the CDR3 is TGTGCCACCGCGACTAGCGGAGCCTTCACCGGGGAGCTGTTTTTT. This sequence encodes CATATSGAFTGELFF.